This TCR beta chain appears in the sequencing data of a study of cytomegalovirus exposure and HLA in healthy donors (dated by TCRdb to the late 2010s). A note on the overall study: According to a later analysis, one platform produced both the 120 validation repertoires and the roughly 650 repertoires of the first cohort. The study was designed to test whether signatures of past pathogen exposure could be identified by cataloging public T cell receptors. A separate validation cohort of about 110 different subjects was used in addition to the 666-subject first cohort. To predict cytomegalovirus infection status, the study combined high-throughput TCR immunosequencing, statistical association of individual TCRs with disease status, and machine learning. The paper as a whole reports these results and caveats: The classifier was reported to diagnose cytomegalovirus status with high specificity and sensitivity in both the original and validation cohorts. Three of the identified cytomegalovirus-associated TCR beta chains were confirmed in vitro to be specific for cytomegalovirus antigens. Most TCR sequences were observed very rarely across donors, whereas some public TCRs were present in many individuals. The authors suggested that the approach could potentially be generalized to other disease states and immunological phenotypes. The study gave a list of 150 to 200 TCR beta chains associated with cytomegalovirus. In a later analysis, TCRs clustered in the first cohort were found to also tend to co-occur in the 130 or so validation repertoires, with approximately 93% of cluster scores above 0. A later analysis had no HLA typing for the validation cohort, so co-occurrence there was scored across all 120 or so repertoires.

CDR1 and CDR2, looked up from the germline V gene, are SGHTS and YDEGEE. V has 7 bases trimmed and J has 8 bases trimmed; junction bases matching no gene number 14. From cysteine to phenylalanine, the CDR3 is 17 amino acids long. Left in the record is the CDR3 DNA by itself, 51 bases read in frame from the first base. Of note for this clone: Its target antigen remains unknown. The record has no base qualities; no much larger clone is one base away.

Donors formed part of the validation cohort, which comprised over a hundred subjects and was distinct from the first cohort of under 850 subjects. Library prep was done by the immunoSEQ multiplex PCR assay. The original methods were these. A statistical classification framework was built for diagnosing cytomegalovirus status from the catalog of TCR beta chain sequences. TCRdb obtained this table from immuneACCESS and retained in-frame rearrangements with V and J assigned. These tables miss some clones; where compared with another copy, unresolved V genes account for less than half of the shortfall, and the remainder is unexplained. V, J and clone size were drawn from that table, and D and trimming were deduced from the DNA. The sample table records 300,000 to 400,000 clones; 75% to 90% of these occur just once. Clones ranked in the top ten supply around 0.8% of the sample.

Sequences were obtained from PBMCs. Recombination connected TRBV5-8 to TRBJ2-1, with 14 bases aligning to TRBD2. The receptor was derived from a young woman in good health and CMV-seronegative. The CDR3 region reads CASYLTRGLAGVDEQFF. The DNA sequence is given as TGTGCCAGCTACCTAACGCGGGGACTAGCGGGAGTGGATGAGCAGTTCTTC. Here the CDR3 is joined to the reference TRBV5-8 and TRBJ2-1 genes, and the full variable domain is: EAGVTQSPTHLIKTRGQQATLRCSPISGHTSVYWYQQALGLGLQFLLWYDEGEERNRGNFPPRFSGRQFPNYSSELNVNALELEDSALYLCASYLTRGLAGVDEQFFGPGTRLTVL.